This is a list of T cell receptor beta chains from one sample in a study of T cell responses to AZD1222 COVID-19 vaccine. Only in-frame clones appear in the TCRdb table, and some are missing; sequencing was by immunoSEQ multiplex PCR. The sample holds under 100,000 clones, 86% seen once. Sequencing used peripheral blood, obtained on day 0 of AZD1222 vaccination. These receptors originate from an adult in good health. Each CDR3 is given with its conserved first and last residue. D genes are given only for firm matches. Size is stated for part of the rows, as once, few or many counts, or as a class when the clone is expanded.

J gene: TRBJ1-1
clone size: .
D gene: TRBD1
V gene: TRBV11-1
CDR3 DNA: TGTGCCAGCAGCTCCGGACAGGGGTACACTGAAGCTTTCTTT
CDR3 protein: CASSSGQGYTEAFF

J gene: TRBJ2-5
clone size: .
D gene: .
V gene: TRBV7-9
CDR3 DNA: TGTGCCAGCAGCTTAGAGTGGAAAGAGACCCAGTACTTC
CDR3 protein: CASSLEWKETQYF

J gene: TRBJ2-5
clone size: .
D gene: TRBD2
V gene: TRBV19
CDR3 DNA: TGTGCCAGTAGTATGGCCCTAGCGGCAACCCAAGAGACCCAGTACTTC
CDR3 protein: CASSMALAATQETQYF

J gene: TRBJ2-7
clone size: .
D gene: .
V gene: TRBV5-8
CDR3 DNA: TGTGCCAGCAACCACCGGGACGTCACCTACGAGCAGTACTTC
CDR3 protein: CASNHRDVTYEQYF

J gene: TRBJ1-1
clone size: .
D gene: .
V gene: TRBV7-9
CDR3 DNA: TGTGCCAGCAGCTCGACAGTTACTGAAGCTTTCTTT
CDR3 protein: CASSSTVTEAFF

J gene: TRBJ2-1
clone size: .
D gene: .
V gene: TRBV5-6
CDR3 DNA: TGTGCCAGCAGCTTGACTCCAATTTCCTACAATGAGCAGTTCTTC
CDR3 protein: CASSLTPISYNEQFF

J gene: TRBJ2-7
clone size: .
D gene: .
V gene: TRBV30
CDR3 DNA: TGTGCCTGGAGCGACCTAGTTTCGGGCGAGCAGTACTTC
CDR3 protein: CAWSDLVSGEQYF

J gene: TRBJ2-2
clone size: .
D gene: TRBD1
V gene: TRBV4-2
CDR3 DNA: TGTGCCAGCAGCCAAGGGACAGGGCGTCTCACCGGGGAGCTGTTTTTT
CDR3 protein: CASSQGTGRLTGELFF

J gene: TRBJ1-4
clone size: few
D gene: .
V gene: TRBV27
CDR3 DNA: TGTGCCAGCAGTCCCCAGGGGCACCCTAATGAAAAACTGTTTTTT
CDR3 protein: CASSPQGHPNEKLFF

J gene: TRBJ2-7
clone size: .
D gene: .
V gene: TRBV2
CDR3 DNA: TGTGCCAGCAGTGGGCGGGGCTACGAGCAGTACTTC
CDR3 protein: CASSGRGYEQYF

J gene: TRBJ2-7
clone size: .
D gene: .
V gene: TRBV24-1
CDR3 DNA: TGTGCCACCAGTGATTTTGAAGGGGCCTACGAGCAGTACTTC
CDR3 protein: CATSDFEGAYEQYF

J gene: TRBJ2-5
clone size: .
D gene: TRBD2
V gene: TRBV28
CDR3 DNA: TGTGCCAGCAGTTCCGGGACTACCGAGACCCAGTACTTC
CDR3 protein: CASSSGTTETQYF

J gene: TRBJ1-2
clone size: .
D gene: .
V gene: TRBV28
CDR3 DNA: TGTGCCAGCAGCCAAGAGGTCCCGGAGGGCTACACCTTC
CDR3 protein: CASSQEVPEGYTF

J gene: TRBJ2-3
clone size: .
D gene: TRBD1
V gene: TRBV6-5
CDR3 DNA: TGTGCCAGCAGTTTACAGGGGGCAGATACGCAGTATTTT
CDR3 protein: CASSLQGADTQYF

J gene: TRBJ2-7
clone size: .
D gene: .
V gene: TRBV10-3
CDR3 DNA: TGTGCCAGTGGTAGCTACGAGCAGTACTTC
CDR3 protein: CASGSYEQYF

J gene: TRBJ1-1
clone size: .
D gene: .
V gene: TRBV28
CDR3 DNA: TGTGCCAGCAGTTTATGGGTCAGGGATACTGAAGCTTTCTTT
CDR3 protein: CASSLWVRDTEAFF

J gene: TRBJ1-6
clone size: .
D gene: .
V gene: TRBV7-8
CDR3 DNA: TGTGCCAGCAGCTTGGGGTCGGAATCACCCCTCCACTTT
CDR3 protein: CASSLGSESPLHF

J gene: TRBJ2-2
clone size: .
D gene: .
V gene: TRBV4-1
CDR3 DNA: TGCGCCAGCAGCCAAGTGGGCCTCGGGGAGCTGTTTTTT
CDR3 protein: CASSQVGLGELFF